Presented here are 22 T cell receptor beta chains from one specimen sequenced in a study of CD8 T cells in Susac syndrome. After extraction with the RNeasy kit, about 0.5 to 1 ug of the RNA was reverse transcribed using random hexamers. TCRdb used MiXCR to reprocess the immunoSEQ multiplex PCR reads, holding one entry per CDR3 protein. The table includes approximately 230,000 distinct CDR3 sequences, around 93% detected once. Input material: CD4+ T cells from PBMCs. These receptors came from a human donor with multiple sclerosis.

The chain employs TRBV7-3 and TRBJ1-1; no clear D gene. This CDR3 is 13 amino acids long. The germline CDR1 and CDR2 sequences are SGHTA and FQGTGA. V dropped 0 bases and J dropped 5 bases, with 7 bases sitting between them. The CDR3 bases are TGTGCCAGCAGCTTAACCGTGGGGACTGAAGCTTTCTTT. It specifies CASSLTVGTEAFF.

The genes are TRBV11-2 and TRBJ2-7; D is uncertain. Germline lookup yields CDR1 SGHAT and CDR2 FQNNGV. The CDR3 consists of 12 residues. The V end was cut by 5 bases, the J end by 4 bases, with 9 bases between. The CDR3 region has the DNA TGTGCCAGCAGCGACATCCTTTACGAGCAGTACGTC. Translated, it gives CASSDILYEQYV.

The V and J genes are TRBV3-1 and TRBJ2-1, with 12 bases aligning to TRBD2. J lost 7 bases, V lost 1 base, and 5 bases had no gene match. Germline values: CDR1 LGHDT, CDR2 YNNKEL (reference sequence). This CDR3 region has 16 residues. CDR3: CASSQGLAGVGNEQFF. The CDR3 nucleotides read TGTGCCAGCAGCCAAGGACTAGCGGGGGTAGGGAATGAGCAGTTCTTC.

V usage is TRBV4-1 and J usage is TRBJ2-1; perhaps D is TRBD1 or TRBD2 (6 bases each). CDR1 and CDR2 (germline): MGHRA, YSYEKL. The CDR3 has 18 residues. The germline V and J ends were trimmed by 5 bases and 8 bases, with 28 bases remaining between them. The CDR3 reads CASSTKIDNRVREDEQFF. The CDR3 region has the DNA TGCGCCAGCAGCACTAAGATTGATAACAGGGTCAGGGAGGATGAGCAGTTCTTC.

The genes are TRBV12-3 or TRBV12-4 and TRBJ2-4; 9 bases are shared with TRBD1. V lost 2 bases and J lost 3; bases outside the gene matches: 11. This CDR3 has 18 residues. For the CDR3, the DNA is TGTGCCAGCAGTTTAAGGGGATGGACAGGGGAGGGCAAAAACATTCAGTACTTC. It encodes CASSLRGWTGEGKNIQYF.

This rearrangement joins TRBV5-8 to TRBJ1-2; the D is unclear. This CDR3 has 13 residues. The V gene lost 1 base and the J gene lost 4 bases, with 8 bases spanning the gap. CDR1 is SGHTS and CDR2 is YDEGEE in the germline V gene. The CDR3 coding sequence is TGTGCCAGCAGCTTGTCGCAGATCTATGGCTACACCTTC. Its protein is CASSLSQIYGYTF.

The V and J genes are TRBV6-2 or TRBV6-3 and TRBJ1-1, with D perhaps TRBD1 (5 bases). The CDR3 extends over 13 amino acids. The V and J ends lost 7 bases and 5 bases respectively, with 14 bases between them. CDR1 and CDR2 from the germline V gene are MNHEY and SVGEGT. The DNA for the CDR3 is TGTGCCAGCACCAACGCGGGGCGAACTGAAGCTTTCTTT. Residues: CASTNAGRTEAFF.

The gene calls are TRBV6-5 and TRBJ2-1, with TRBD1 matching over 10 bases. This CDR3 comprises 15 residues. Germline V gene sequence: CDR1 MNHEY, CDR2 SVGAGI. Losses at the gene ends were 5 bases for V and 3 bases for J; bases not matched to a gene: 4. The CDR3 is CASSPDRGLYNEQFF. CDR3 nucleotide sequence: TGTGCCAGCAGTCCAGACAGGGGGCTCTACAATGAGCAGTTCTTC.

This rearrangement joins TRBV20-1 to TRBJ2-6; tentative D call: TRBD2 (7 bases). The CDR3 is 18 amino acids. V lost 4 bases and J lost 0, with 19 bases in between. Germline-derived CDR1 and CDR2 are DFQATT and SNEGSKA (reference sequence). CDR3 in DNA: TGCAGTGCTACTACCTCAGGGGACTATTTCTCTGGGGCCAACGTCCTGACTTTC. Protein product: CSATTSGDYFSGANVLTF.

The chain recombines TRBV11-1 with TRBJ2-5, with D possibly being TRBD2 (5 bases). V dropped 1 base and J dropped 7 bases, with 13 bases sitting between them. The CDR3 runs to 14 residues. Germline CDR1 reads SGHAT; CDR2 reads FQDESV (reference sequence). CDR3 in DNA: TGTGCCAGCAGCTTAGTGGTCGGCCGGGGGACCCAGTACTTC. Translated: CASSLVVGRGTQYF.

CDR3 in amino acids: CASSRALNTEAFF. In DNA, the CDR3 is TGTGCCAGCAGCCGGGCCCTGAACACTGAAGCTTTCTTT. The V and J genes are TRBV6-1 and TRBJ1-1; D gene uncertain. The CDR3 covers 13 residues. Looked up from germline, CDR1 is MNHNS and CDR2 is SASEGT. V gave up 6 bases and J gave up 0 bases, with 8 bases separating them.

V is TRBV6-5 and J is TRBJ1-2; perhaps TRBD1 as D (6 bases). The V and J ends lost 0 bases and 4 bases respectively, with 9 bases between them. Germline CDR1 is MNHEY and CDR2 is SVGAGI. The CDR3 has 14 residues. The CDR3 region is CASSYSQGTYGYTF. DNA of the CDR3: TGTGCCAGCAGTTACTCGCAGGGGACCTATGGCTACACCTTC.

This chain links TRBV9 with TRBJ2-5; D may be TRBD2 (5 bases). V was cut by 4 bases and J by 7 bases, with 14 bases left in between. Germline V gene data show CDR1 as SGDLS and CDR2 as YYNGEE. The CDR3 consists of 13 residues. The CDR3 DNA follows: TGTGCCAGCAGCCCTCGGTTCGGAGGGACCCAGTACTTC. Amino acids: CASSPRFGGTQYF.

V and J are TRBV12-3 or TRBV12-4 and TRBJ2-1, with D maybe TRBD2 (6 bases). Trimming stripped 7 bases from V and 5 bases from J, with 9 bases between. The CDR3 runs to 12 residues. CDR3 amino acids: CASKAGNNEQFF. The DNA for the CDR3 is TGTGCCAGCAAGGCGGGAAACAATGAGCAGTTCTTC.

This rearrangement joins TRBV19 to TRBJ2-6; D gene unclear. This CDR3 is 15 amino acids long. Germline CDR1 is LNHDA and CDR2 is SQIVND (reference sequence). The germline V and J ends were trimmed by 7 bases and 0 bases, with 10 bases remaining between them. CDR3 amino acids: CASTFKRSGANVLTF. CDR3 in DNA: TGTGCCAGTACGTTCAAGCGCTCTGGGGCCAACGTCCTGACTTTC. The whole variable domain, remainder taken from reference TRBV19 and TRBJ2-6, is DGGITQSPKYLFRKEGQNVTLSCEQNLNHDAMYWYRQDPGQGLRLIYYSQIVNDFQKGDIAEGYSVSREKKESFPLTVTSAQKNPTAFYLCASTFKRSGANVLTFGAGSRLTVL.

The V gene is TRBV9, the J gene TRBJ2-1; TRBD2 agrees at 13 bases. Germline V CDR1 and CDR2: SGDLS, YYNGEE. V gave up 4 bases and J gave up 0 bases; unmatched junction bases: 4. The CDR3 totals 17 residues. Written as DNA, the CDR3 is TGTGCCAGCAGCAAATGGACTAGCGGGAGCTCCTACAATGAGCAGTTCTTC. This translates into CASSKWTSGSSYNEQFF.

As DNA, the CDR3 is TGTGCCAGCAGCCCCCACGGGACAGGGAACACTGAAGCTTTCTTT. Translation: CASSPHGTGNTEAFF. The rearrangement uses TRBV9 and TRBJ1-1; 8 bases fit TRBD1. The CDR3 sequence is 15 residues long. The V gene's germline CDR1 is SGDLS and CDR2 YYNGEE. J lost 1 base, V lost 4 bases, and 6 bases had no gene match. The full variable domain, completed using reference TRBV9 and TRBJ1-1, is DSGVTQTPKHLITATGQRVTLRCSPRSGDLSVYWYQQSLDQGLQFLIQYYNGEERAKGNILERFSAQQFPDLHSELNLSSLELGDSALYFCASSPHGTGNTEAFFGQGTRLTVV.

This chain joins TRBV19 and TRBJ1-1; D is possibly TRBD1 (5 bases). The CDR3 extends over 14 amino acids. Germline V gene sequence: CDR1 LNHDA, CDR2 SQIVND (reference sequence). Deletions cut 7 bases from V and 2 bases from J, with 14 bases between. CDR3 in DNA: TGTGCCAGTACGAGGGGCAAACAAAACACTGAAGCTTTCTTT. It specifies CASTRGKQNTEAFF.

V usage is TRBV3-1 and J usage is TRBJ1-1, with 7 bases fitting TRBD1. Germline V gene data show CDR1 as LGHDT and CDR2 as YNNKEL (reference sequence). After removal of 6 bases from V and 1 base from J, the junction contained 5 bases not matched to a gene. This CDR3 has 14 amino acids. CDR3 sequence: CASREAGGNTEAFF. The CDR3 coding sequence is TGTGCCAGCAGGGAAGCAGGGGGGAACACTGAAGCTTTCTTT. Complete variable domain (other parts from reference TRBV3-1 and TRBJ1-1): DTAVSQTPKYLVTQMGNDKSIKCEQNLGHDTMYWYKQDSKKFLKIMFSYNNKELIINETVPNRFSPKSPDKAHLNLHINSLELGDSAVYFCASREAGGNTEAFFGQGTRLTVV.

V is TRBV29-1 and J is TRBJ2-2, with D possibly TRBD1 on 6 matching bases. The CDR3 runs 12 residues. Trimming left V 4 bases short and J 7 bases short, with 10 bases between. Germline lookup yields CDR1 SQVTM and CDR2 ANQGSEA. The CDR3 nucleotides are TGCAGCGTTGGACCCAGGGGCGGGGAGCTGTTTTTT. This encodes CSVGPRGGELFF.

V is TRBV7-3 and J is TRBJ2-5, with 7 bases matching TRBD2. This CDR3 contains 16 residues. Germline CDR1 is SGHTA and CDR2 is FQGTGA. J lost 2 bases, V lost 2 bases, and 8 bases had no gene match. The chain's CDR3 is CASSLGTFGGQETQYF. The CDR3 nucleotides are TGTGCCAGCAGCTTAGGCACCTTCGGGGGGCAAGAGACCCAGTACTTC.

The CDR3 sequence: CASSPGTSGGEQYF. The CDR3 coding sequence is TGTGCCAGTAGCCCCGGGACTAGCGGGGGCGAGCAGTACTTC. This chain links TRBV19 with TRBJ2-7; 14 positions agree with TRBD2. The germline CDR1 and CDR2 sequences are LNHDA and SQIVND (reference sequence). The CDR3 totals 14 residues. Losses at the gene ends were 6 bases for V and 6 bases for J; bases not matched to a gene: 4.